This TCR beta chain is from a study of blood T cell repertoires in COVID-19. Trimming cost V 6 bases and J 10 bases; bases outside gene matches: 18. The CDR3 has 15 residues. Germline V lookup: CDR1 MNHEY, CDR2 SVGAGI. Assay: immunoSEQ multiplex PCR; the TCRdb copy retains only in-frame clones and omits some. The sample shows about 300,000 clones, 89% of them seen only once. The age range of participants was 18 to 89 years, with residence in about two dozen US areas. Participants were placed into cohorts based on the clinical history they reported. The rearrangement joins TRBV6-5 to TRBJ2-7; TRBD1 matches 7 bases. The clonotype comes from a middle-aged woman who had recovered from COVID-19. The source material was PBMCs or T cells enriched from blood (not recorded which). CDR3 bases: TGTGCCAGCAGCACCCACCACAGGGGCATAGCGAGCCAGTACTTC. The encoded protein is CASSTHHRGIASQYF.